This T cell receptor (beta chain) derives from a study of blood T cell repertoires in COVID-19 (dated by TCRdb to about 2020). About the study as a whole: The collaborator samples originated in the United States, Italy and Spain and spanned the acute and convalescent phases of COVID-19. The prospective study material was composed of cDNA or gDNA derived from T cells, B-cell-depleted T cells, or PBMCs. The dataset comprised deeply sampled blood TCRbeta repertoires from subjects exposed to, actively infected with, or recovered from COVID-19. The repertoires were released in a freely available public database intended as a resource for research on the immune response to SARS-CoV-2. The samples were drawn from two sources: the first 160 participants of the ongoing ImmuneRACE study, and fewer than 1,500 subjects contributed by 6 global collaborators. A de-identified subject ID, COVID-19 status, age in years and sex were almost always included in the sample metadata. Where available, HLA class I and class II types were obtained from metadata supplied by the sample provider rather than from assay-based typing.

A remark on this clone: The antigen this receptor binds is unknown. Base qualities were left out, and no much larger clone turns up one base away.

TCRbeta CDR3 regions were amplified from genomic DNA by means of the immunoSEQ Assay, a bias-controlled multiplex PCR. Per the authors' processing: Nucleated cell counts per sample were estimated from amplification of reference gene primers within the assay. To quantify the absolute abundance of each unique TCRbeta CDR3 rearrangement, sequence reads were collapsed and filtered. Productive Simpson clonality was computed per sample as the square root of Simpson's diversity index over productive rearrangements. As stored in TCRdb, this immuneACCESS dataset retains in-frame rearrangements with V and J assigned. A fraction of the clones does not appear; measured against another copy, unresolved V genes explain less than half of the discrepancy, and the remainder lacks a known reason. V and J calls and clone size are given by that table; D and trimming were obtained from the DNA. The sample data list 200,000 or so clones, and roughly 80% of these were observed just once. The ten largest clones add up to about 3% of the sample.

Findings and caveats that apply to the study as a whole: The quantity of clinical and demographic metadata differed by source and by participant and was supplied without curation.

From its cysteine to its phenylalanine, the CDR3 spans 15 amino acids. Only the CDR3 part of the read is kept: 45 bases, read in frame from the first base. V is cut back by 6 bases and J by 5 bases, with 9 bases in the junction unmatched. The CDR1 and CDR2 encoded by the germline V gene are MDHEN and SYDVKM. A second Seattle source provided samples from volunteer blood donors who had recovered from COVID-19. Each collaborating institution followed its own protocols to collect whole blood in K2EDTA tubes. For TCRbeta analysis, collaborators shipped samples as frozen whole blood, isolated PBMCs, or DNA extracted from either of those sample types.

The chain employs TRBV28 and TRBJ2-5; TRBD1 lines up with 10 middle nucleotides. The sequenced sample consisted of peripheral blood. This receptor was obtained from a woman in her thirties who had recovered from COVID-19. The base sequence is TGTGCCAGCAGCCCGAGACAGGGGGCGTGGGAGACCCAGTACTTC. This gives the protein CASSPRQGAWETQYF.